Listed below are T cell receptor beta chains from one sample, sequenced in a study of T cells after yellow fever vaccination. TCRdb reprocessed the 5' RACE reads via MiXCR and lists one record per CDR3 protein. The sample carries 100,000 to 150,000 distinct CDR3 sequences, 7.4% recorded once. This specimen was CD4+ T cells sorted from PBMCs, taken 9 to 11 days after the first yellow fever vaccination. These TCRs come from a man younger than 35 who received the YFV17D yellow fever vaccine. Each CDR3 is given with its conserved first and last residue. Each record gives: D gene, J gene, V gene, clone size, CDR3 protein, CDR3 DNA. The D gene is left open where the match is weak. Clone size, where shown, is once, few, many, or a class for clones that have expanded.

d_gene: NA; j_gene: TRBJ2-5; v_gene: TRBV5-1; abundance: NA; CDR3aa: CASSSRVQETQYF; CDR3nt: TGCGCCAGCAGCTCCAGGGTCCAAGAGACCCAGTACTTC
d_gene: TRBD1; j_gene: TRBJ2-2; v_gene: TRBV7-2; abundance: many; CDR3aa: CASSLMGQGNTGELFF; CDR3nt: TGTGCCAGCAGCTTAATGGGACAGGGAAACACCGGGGAGCTGTTTTTT
d_gene: NA; j_gene: TRBJ1-5; v_gene: TRBV7-2; abundance: many; CDR3aa: CASSPVDSYQPQHF; CDR3nt: TGTGCCAGCAGCCCAGTGGACAGTTATCAGCCCCAGCATTTT
d_gene: TRBD1; j_gene: TRBJ2-5; v_gene: TRBV6-5; abundance: many; CDR3aa: CASSYRREPGQAQGTQYF; CDR3nt: TGTGCCAGCAGTTACCGACGAGAACCGGGACAGGCACAAGGGACCCAGTACTTC
d_gene: NA; j_gene: TRBJ2-3; v_gene: TRBV20-1; abundance: many; CDR3aa: CSASEDTQYF; CDR3nt: TGCAGTGCTAGCGAAGATACGCAGTATTTT
d_gene: NA; j_gene: TRBJ2-3; v_gene: TRBV18; abundance: many; CDR3aa: CASSLGLSTDTQYF; CDR3nt: TGTGCCAGCTCACTCGGACTCAGCACAGATACGCAGTATTTT
d_gene: NA; j_gene: TRBJ2-1; v_gene: TRBV11-2; abundance: many; CDR3aa: CASSITSLGEQFF; CDR3nt: TGTGCCAGCAGCATAACTAGTCTCGGTGAGCAGTTCTTC
d_gene: TRBD2; j_gene: TRBJ2-3; v_gene: TRBV20-1; abundance: many; CDR3aa: CSAPRGGKDTQYF; CDR3nt: TGCAGTGCGCCGCGGGGGGGAAAAGATACGCAGTATTTT
d_gene: NA; j_gene: TRBJ2-5; v_gene: TRBV10-3; abundance: few; CDR3aa: CAISEPPHPETQYF; CDR3nt: TGTGCCATCAGTGAACCCCCGCACCCGGAGACCCAGTACTTC
d_gene: NA; j_gene: TRBJ2-5; v_gene: TRBV5-6; abundance: few; CDR3aa: CASSPGPGGETQYF; CDR3nt: TGTGCCAGCAGCCCGGGCCCCGGAGGGGAGACCCAGTACTTC
d_gene: NA; j_gene: TRBJ1-2; v_gene: TRBV5-1; abundance: many; CDR3aa: CASSADGFSNYGYTF; CDR3nt: TGCGCCAGCAGCGCGGACGGATTTTCTAACTATGGCTACACCTTC
d_gene: NA; j_gene: TRBJ1-2; v_gene: TRBV7-2; abundance: many; CDR3aa: CASSLNPGKAYGYTF; CDR3nt: TGTGCCAGCAGCCTAAACCCGGGCAAGGCTTATGGCTACACCTTC
d_gene: NA; j_gene: TRBJ2-5; v_gene: TRBV7-2; abundance: many; CDR3aa: CASSLDRAVETQYF; CDR3nt: TGTGCCAGCAGCTTAGACAGGGCGGTAGAGACCCAGTACTTC
d_gene: TRBD1; j_gene: TRBJ1-5; v_gene: TRBV12-3/TRBV12-4; abundance: few; CDR3aa: CASSPGQGDQPQHF; CDR3nt: TGTGCCAGCAGTCCCGGACAGGGGGATCAGCCCCAGCATTTT
d_gene: NA; j_gene: TRBJ2-5; v_gene: TRBV19; abundance: many; CDR3aa: CASSLGRYQETQYF; CDR3nt: TGTGCCAGTAGCCTCGGGAGATACCAGGAGACCCAGTACTTC
d_gene: NA; j_gene: TRBJ2-6; v_gene: TRBV12-3/TRBV12-4; abundance: once; CDR3aa: CACTPGSVGSSGANVLTF; CDR3nt: TGTGCCTGCACCCCGGGCAGCGTCGGGAGCTCTGGGGCCAACGTCCTGACTTTC
d_gene: NA; j_gene: TRBJ1-1; v_gene: TRBV29-1; abundance: many; CDR3aa: CSVGTVNTEAFF; CDR3nt: TGCAGCGTTGGGACAGTGAACACTGAAGCTTTCTTT
d_gene: TRBD2; j_gene: TRBJ2-7; v_gene: TRBV5-1; abundance: NA; CDR3aa: CASSLEGRGGDEQYF; CDR3nt: TGCGCCAGCAGCTTGGAGGGAAGGGGAGGGGACGAGCAGTACTTC
d_gene: NA; j_gene: TRBJ2-7; v_gene: TRBV6-5; abundance: many; CDR3aa: CASSYEGTLPYEQYF; CDR3nt: TGTGCCAGCAGTTACGAGGGGACTTTGCCCTACGAGCAGTACTTC
d_gene: NA; j_gene: TRBJ2-1; v_gene: TRBV24-1; abundance: many; CDR3aa: CATSHIGEQFF; CDR3nt: TGTGCCACCAGTCATATTGGTGAGCAGTTCTTC
d_gene: TRBD1; j_gene: TRBJ1-1; v_gene: TRBV7-2; abundance: many; CDR3aa: CASSYTRQGARAFF; CDR3nt: TGTGCCAGCAGCTACACCCGACAGGGGGCGAGGGCTTTCTTT
d_gene: NA; j_gene: TRBJ1-4; v_gene: TRBV18; abundance: many; CDR3aa: CASSPRGDEKLFF; CDR3nt: TGTGCCAGCTCCCCGAGAGGAGATGAAAAACTGTTTTTT
d_gene: TRBD2; j_gene: TRBJ2-7; v_gene: TRBV7-2; abundance: few; CDR3aa: CASSLVGGGASYEQYF; CDR3nt: TGTGCCAGCAGCTTAGTCGGCGGGGGGGCTTCCTACGAGCAGTACTTC
d_gene: NA; j_gene: TRBJ1-3; v_gene: TRBV5-1; abundance: many; CDR3aa: CASSLEGVSGNTIYF; CDR3nt: TGCGCCAGCAGCTTGGAGGGAGTCTCTGGAAACACCATATATTTT
d_gene: NA; j_gene: TRBJ2-5; v_gene: TRBV5-5; abundance: many; CDR3aa: CAAGWQETQYF; CDR3nt: TGTGCCGCCGGCTGGCAAGAGACCCAGTACTTC
d_gene: NA; j_gene: TRBJ2-3; v_gene: TRBV6-5; abundance: many; CDR3aa: CASKSTAYTQYF; CDR3nt: TGTGCCAGCAAAAGCACCGCATATACGCAGTATTTT
d_gene: NA; j_gene: TRBJ2-1; v_gene: TRBV19; abundance: few; CDR3aa: CAAARGNEQFF; CDR3nt: TGTGCCGCCGCCCGGGGCAATGAGCAGTTCTTC
d_gene: TRBD2; j_gene: TRBJ2-2; v_gene: TRBV10-2; abundance: NA; CDR3aa: CASSGTSGGAISGELFF; CDR3nt: TGCGCCAGCAGTGGGACTAGCGGGGGGGCGATCTCCGGGGAGCTGTTTTTT
d_gene: NA; j_gene: TRBJ2-5; v_gene: TRBV11-2; abundance: many; CDR3aa: CASSWGRETQYF; CDR3nt: TGTGCCAGCAGCTGGGGACGAGAGACCCAGTACTTC
d_gene: NA; j_gene: TRBJ2-2; v_gene: TRBV12-3/TRBV12-4; abundance: few; CDR3aa: CASILRGTGELFF; CDR3nt: TGTGCCAGCATCTTACGTGGCACCGGGGAGCTGTTTTTT
d_gene: NA; j_gene: TRBJ2-7; v_gene: TRBV20-1; abundance: many; CDR3aa: CSARDRVGGQYF; CDR3nt: TGCAGTGCTAGAGATCGCGTGGGGGGGCAGTACTTC
d_gene: TRBD1; j_gene: TRBJ1-1; v_gene: TRBV6-5; abundance: many; CDR3aa: CASSYGGQGSNTEAFF; CDR3nt: TGTGCCAGCAGTTACGGTGGACAGGGATCGAACACTGAAGCTTTCTTT
d_gene: NA; j_gene: TRBJ1-6; v_gene: TRBV5-1; abundance: many; CDR3aa: CASSLVEFNNSPLHF; CDR3nt: TGCGCCAGCAGCTTGGTGGAATTTAATAATTCACCCCTCCACTTT
d_gene: NA; j_gene: TRBJ1-1; v_gene: TRBV2; abundance: many; CDR3aa: CASSRYDRLIEAFF; CDR3nt: TGTGCCAGCAGCAGATACGATAGGCTGATTGAAGCTTTCTTT
d_gene: TRBD1; j_gene: TRBJ2-5; v_gene: TRBV15; abundance: few; CDR3aa: CATSTGTGGEETQYF; CDR3nt: TGTGCCACCAGCACCGGGACAGGGGGCGAGGAGACCCAGTACTTC
d_gene: NA; j_gene: TRBJ2-1; v_gene: TRBV19; abundance: many; CDR3aa: CASSIDRRQYNEQFF; CDR3nt: TGTGCCAGTAGTATAGACCGCCGACAGTACAATGAGCAGTTCTTC
d_gene: TRBD1; j_gene: TRBJ1-1; v_gene: TRBV20-1; abundance: many; CDR3aa: CSAPRQGGNTEAFF; CDR3nt: TGCAGTGCCCCGAGACAGGGGGGGAACACTGAAGCTTTCTTT
d_gene: NA; j_gene: TRBJ2-5; v_gene: TRBV5-4; abundance: NA; CDR3aa: CASSTPALRETQYF; CDR3nt: TGTGCCAGCAGCACCCCGGCCCTTCGGGAGACCCAGTACTTC
d_gene: NA; j_gene: TRBJ1-1; v_gene: TRBV30; abundance: many; CDR3aa: CAWSVLQYTEAFF; CDR3nt: TGTGCCTGGAGTGTACTCCAGTACACTGAAGCTTTCTTT
d_gene: NA; j_gene: TRBJ2-1; v_gene: TRBV7-2; abundance: many; CDR3aa: CASSSDSRYNEQFF; CDR3nt: TGTGCCAGCAGTTCGGACAGTAGATACAATGAGCAGTTCTTC
d_gene: NA; j_gene: TRBJ1-2; v_gene: TRBV20-1; abundance: many; CDR3aa: CSAISGQGMTHGYTF; CDR3nt: TGCAGTGCTATCTCTGGCCAGGGTATGACCCATGGCTACACCTTC
d_gene: NA; j_gene: TRBJ2-5; v_gene: TRBV12-3/TRBV12-4; abundance: many; CDR3aa: CASRRSDRQETQYF; CDR3nt: TGTGCCAGCAGGCGATCCGACAGGCAAGAGACCCAGTACTTC
d_gene: TRBD1; j_gene: TRBJ2-3; v_gene: TRBV6-5; abundance: many; CDR3aa: CASSYSTGSGTDTQYF; CDR3nt: TGTGCCAGCAGTTACTCGACAGGGAGTGGCACAGATACGCAGTATTTT
d_gene: TRBD2; j_gene: TRBJ2-3; v_gene: TRBV9; abundance: few; CDR3aa: CASSVDPSGGADTQYF; CDR3nt: TGTGCCAGCAGCGTAGACCCTAGCGGGGGGGCAGATACGCAGTATTTT
d_gene: NA; j_gene: TRBJ1-3; v_gene: TRBV5-1; abundance: many; CDR3aa: CASRPADGYSGNTIYF; CDR3nt: TGCGCCAGCAGACCCGCGGACGGATACTCTGGAAACACCATATATTTT
d_gene: NA; j_gene: TRBJ2-1; v_gene: TRBV11-2; abundance: many; CDR3aa: CASSTRLGGGTEQFF; CDR3nt: TGTGCCAGCAGCACAAGACTCGGCGGGGGCACTGAGCAGTTCTTC
d_gene: NA; j_gene: TRBJ2-7; v_gene: TRBV20-1; abundance: many; CDR3aa: CSALRRAGAPYEQYF; CDR3nt: TGCAGTGCCTTACGCCGCGCAGGGGCCCCCTACGAGCAGTACTTC
d_gene: NA; j_gene: TRBJ1-1; v_gene: TRBV7-3; abundance: many; CDR3aa: CASSLVQGSEAFF; CDR3nt: TGTGCCAGCAGCTTAGTCCAGGGATCTGAAGCTTTCTTT
d_gene: NA; j_gene: TRBJ1-1; v_gene: TRBV5-4; abundance: NA; CDR3aa: CASSSPEVTGNTEAFF; CDR3nt: TGTGCCAGCAGCTCGCCGGAGGTGACAGGGAACACTGAAGCTTTCTTT
d_gene: TRBD2; j_gene: TRBJ2-3; v_gene: TRBV4-3; abundance: many; CDR3aa: CASSQPGLARADTQYF; CDR3nt: TGCGCCAGCAGCCAACCGGGACTAGCTCGCGCAGATACGCAGTATTTT
d_gene: TRBD1; j_gene: TRBJ2-1; v_gene: TRBV12-3/TRBV12-4; abundance: many; CDR3aa: CASSAQGTAGNEQFF; CDR3nt: TGTGCCAGCAGTGCACAGGGGACCGCGGGCAATGAGCAGTTCTTC
d_gene: TRBD1; j_gene: TRBJ2-3; v_gene: TRBV20-1; abundance: many; CDR3aa: CSARDPTGLGDTQYF; CDR3nt: TGCAGTGCTAGAGACCCGACAGGGCTGGGAGATACGCAGTATTTT
d_gene: NA; j_gene: TRBJ2-7; v_gene: TRBV4-1; abundance: many; CDR3aa: CASSQPGTRVTKTYEQYF; CDR3nt: TGCGCCAGCAGCCAACCCGGGACACGGGTAACTAAAACCTACGAGCAGTACTTC
d_gene: NA; j_gene: TRBJ1-2; v_gene: TRBV18; abundance: many; CDR3aa: CASSMQESYGYTF; CDR3nt: TGTGCCAGCTCAATGCAGGAGAGTTATGGCTACACCTTC
d_gene: TRBD1; j_gene: TRBJ2-7; v_gene: TRBV10-3; abundance: many; CDR3aa: CAISGGRDRASEQYF; CDR3nt: TGTGCCATCAGTGGGGGGCGGGACAGGGCGTCCGAGCAGTACTTC
d_gene: TRBD1; j_gene: TRBJ2-1; v_gene: TRBV4-2; abundance: NA; CDR3aa: CASSRYLGQGTYNEQFF; CDR3nt: TGTGCCAGCAGCCGCTACTTGGGACAGGGGACCTACAATGAGCAGTTCTTC
d_gene: NA; j_gene: TRBJ2-5; v_gene: TRBV27; abundance: many; CDR3aa: CASSFTYQETQYF; CDR3nt: TGTGCCAGCAGTTTTACGTACCAAGAGACCCAGTACTTC